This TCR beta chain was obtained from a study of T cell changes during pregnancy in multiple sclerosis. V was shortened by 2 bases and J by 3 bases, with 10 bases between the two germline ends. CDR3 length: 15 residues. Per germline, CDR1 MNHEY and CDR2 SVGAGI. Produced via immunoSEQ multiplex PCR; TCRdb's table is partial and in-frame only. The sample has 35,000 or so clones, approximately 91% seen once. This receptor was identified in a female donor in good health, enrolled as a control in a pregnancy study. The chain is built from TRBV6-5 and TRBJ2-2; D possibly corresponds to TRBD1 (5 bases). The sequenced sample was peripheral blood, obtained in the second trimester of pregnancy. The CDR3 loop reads CASSYRQTDTGELFF. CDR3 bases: TGTGCCAGCAGTTACCGGCAGACAGACACCGGGGAGCTGTTTTTT.